A selection of T cell receptor beta chains follows, all from one sample in a study of spatial heterogeneity in lung cancer. TCRdb re-called the 5' RACE reads with MiXCR, one entry per CDR3 protein. The data hold about 39,000 distinct CDR3 sequences, with 3% to 3.5% observed a single time. This specimen was normal lung tissue next to the tumor, taken at surgery. These receptors were collected from a male donor with early-stage non-small cell lung cancer. Both conserved end residues are part of each CDR3. The D gene is left open where the match is weak. Clone sizes are shown as once, few or many counts, or a class when the clone is expanded.

v_gene: TRBV20-1; abundance: many; d_gene: -; j_gene: TRBJ1-3; CDR3nt: TGCAGTGCCCCAGGGCAGGCTGGAAACACCATATATTTT; CDR3aa: CSAPGQAGNTIYF
v_gene: TRBV15; abundance: many; d_gene: TRBD1; j_gene: TRBJ1-5; CDR3nt: TGTGCCACCAGCTCGGACAGGAATCAGCCCCAGCATTTT; CDR3aa: CATSSDRNQPQHF
v_gene: TRBV20-1; abundance: many; d_gene: TRBD2; j_gene: TRBJ2-3; CDR3nt: TGCAGCACAGGACTAGCAGGCACAGATACGCAGTATTTT; CDR3aa: CSTGLAGTDTQYF
v_gene: TRBV20-1; abundance: many; d_gene: -; j_gene: TRBJ1-2; CDR3nt: TGCAGTGCTAGCAGAGGGCTTGATAACTATGGCTACACCTTC; CDR3aa: CSASRGLDNYGYTF
v_gene: TRBV4-3; abundance: many; d_gene: -; j_gene: TRBJ1-5; CDR3nt: TGCGCCAGCAGCCTTAACCGGGACATAAGCAATCAGCCCCAGCATTTT; CDR3aa: CASSLNRDISNQPQHF
v_gene: TRBV6-2/TRBV6-3; abundance: many; d_gene: -; j_gene: TRBJ1-1; CDR3nt: TGTGCCAGCAGTTTTGGATTCGGGGGCTCGGGGAACACTGAAGCTTTCTTT; CDR3aa: CASSFGFGGSGNTEAFF
v_gene: TRBV20-1; abundance: many; d_gene: -; j_gene: TRBJ1-2; CDR3nt: TGCAGTGCTCTCCCTTGGGGTAACTATGGCTACACCTTC; CDR3aa: CSALPWGNYGYTF
v_gene: TRBV15; abundance: many; d_gene: -; j_gene: TRBJ1-1; CDR3nt: TGTGCCACCAGCAGCCTCTCGGGGGGCCGCACTGAAGCTTTCTTT; CDR3aa: CATSSLSGGRTEAFF
v_gene: TRBV6-5; abundance: few; d_gene: TRBD1; j_gene: TRBJ1-1; CDR3nt: TGTGCCAGCAGGGCCGGACAGGGAAGAACCGCTTTCTTT; CDR3aa: CASRAGQGRTAFF
v_gene: TRBV11-3; abundance: few; d_gene: -; j_gene: TRBJ2-3; CDR3nt: TGTGCCAGCAGCTTAGAGGACCCGCAGGATACGCAGTATTTT; CDR3aa: CASSLEDPQDTQYF
v_gene: TRBV20-1; abundance: many; d_gene: TRBD1; j_gene: TRBJ1-3; CDR3nt: TGCAGTGCTTTCGGACAGGGTGCTGGAAACACCATATATTTT; CDR3aa: CSAFGQGAGNTIYF
v_gene: TRBV20-1; abundance: many; d_gene: -; j_gene: TRBJ2-1; CDR3nt: TGCAGTGCTAGAATCTCTAGTACCTACAATGAGCAGTTCTTC; CDR3aa: CSARISSTYNEQFF
v_gene: TRBV12-3/TRBV12-4; abundance: many; d_gene: -; j_gene: TRBJ2-3; CDR3nt: TGTGCCAGCAGTCCTCGGAGGACAATCGGGCGCCGCACAGATACGCAGTATTTT; CDR3aa: CASSPRRTIGRRTDTQYF
v_gene: TRBV5-1; abundance: many; d_gene: -; j_gene: TRBJ2-3; CDR3nt: TGCGCCAGCAGCTTAGGTTGGACCGGGACTGGCACAGATACGCAGTATTTT; CDR3aa: CASSLGWTGTGTDTQYF
v_gene: TRBV14; abundance: many; d_gene: -; j_gene: TRBJ2-5; CDR3nt: TGTGCCAGCAGCTTCCGGGCCCCAAAACAAGAGACCCAGTACTTC; CDR3aa: CASSFRAPKQETQYF
v_gene: TRBV27; abundance: many; d_gene: TRBD1; j_gene: TRBJ1-5; CDR3nt: TGTGCCAGCAGTCACCGACAGGGTATAGGCAGTCAGCCCCAGCATTTT; CDR3aa: CASSHRQGIGSQPQHF
v_gene: TRBV20-1; abundance: few; d_gene: -; j_gene: TRBJ1-4; CDR3nt: TGCAGTGCTAGTACGACGAATAATGAAAAACTGTTTTTT; CDR3aa: CSASTTNNEKLFF
v_gene: TRBV6-2/TRBV6-3; abundance: many; d_gene: -; j_gene: TRBJ2-6; CDR3nt: TGTGCCAGCAGTTACGCCCCTGGCTCTGGGGCCAACGTCCTGACTTTC; CDR3aa: CASSYAPGSGANVLTF
v_gene: TRBV18; abundance: many; d_gene: -; j_gene: TRBJ2-3; CDR3nt: TGTGCCAGCTCACCGTTTAGCGGAGGGAGCACAGATACGCAGTATTTT; CDR3aa: CASSPFSGGSTDTQYF
v_gene: TRBV7-9; abundance: many; d_gene: -; j_gene: TRBJ2-3; CDR3nt: TGTGCCAGCAGCTTAGGGGGGAACCCCTCCACAGATACGCAGTATTTT; CDR3aa: CASSLGGNPSTDTQYF
v_gene: TRBV25-1; abundance: many; d_gene: TRBD1; j_gene: TRBJ1-2; CDR3nt: TGTGCCAGCAGTGAATTTGGACAGGATGGCTACACCTTC; CDR3aa: CASSEFGQDGYTF
v_gene: TRBV24-1; abundance: many; d_gene: TRBD1; j_gene: TRBJ1-1; CDR3nt: TGTGCCACCAGTGATGGGACAGACAACACTGAAGCTTTCTTT; CDR3aa: CATSDGTDNTEAFF
v_gene: TRBV5-6; abundance: many; d_gene: TRBD2; j_gene: TRBJ2-1; CDR3nt: TGTGCCAGCAGCTTGGAGGGACTAGCCGTCAATGAGCAGTTCTTC; CDR3aa: CASSLEGLAVNEQFF
v_gene: TRBV5-1; abundance: many; d_gene: -; j_gene: TRBJ2-7; CDR3nt: TGCGCCAGCAGCTTGGCCAACGCAGGAGGTTACGACGAGCAGTACTTC; CDR3aa: CASSLANAGGYDEQYF
v_gene: TRBV12-3/TRBV12-4; abundance: many; d_gene: TRBD2; j_gene: TRBJ2-1; CDR3nt: TGTGCCAGCTATGGACTAGCGACAGGGAATGAGCAGTTCTTC; CDR3aa: CASYGLATGNEQFF
v_gene: TRBV9; abundance: many; d_gene: TRBD1; j_gene: TRBJ1-1; CDR3nt: TGTGCCAGCAACCCCGGACAGGGGGAGACTGAAGCTTTCTTT; CDR3aa: CASNPGQGETEAFF
v_gene: TRBV4-3; abundance: medium-sized; d_gene: -; j_gene: TRBJ1-6; CDR3nt: TGCGCCAGCAGCCAACATCAGGGAGAAACACCCCTCCACTTT; CDR3aa: CASSQHQGETPLHF
v_gene: TRBV4-1; abundance: many; d_gene: TRBD1; j_gene: TRBJ2-3; CDR3nt: TGCGCCAGCAGCTTCGGACAGGGTTCAACAGATACGCAGTATTTT; CDR3aa: CASSFGQGSTDTQYF
v_gene: TRBV20-1; abundance: many; d_gene: TRBD1; j_gene: TRBJ2-2; CDR3nt: TGCAGTGCTAGTTTTTCCAGGGGGCTATCCGGGGAGCTGTTTTTT; CDR3aa: CSASFSRGLSGELFF